This TCR beta chain was captured in a study of circulating CD8 cells and anti-PD-1 response in melanoma (dated by TCRdb to the early 2020s). Study-wide context: Nivolumab was given to patients intravenously at 3 mg/kg every 2 weeks. Of the roughly 13 patients in the melanoma cohort, anti-PD-1 was received as first-line therapy by seven patients, and prior targeted therapy or immunotherapy had been received by six patients. Patients with complete or partial responses were counted as responders, while patients with stable or progressive disease (RECIST v1.1) were counted as non-responders. The TCR repertoire analysis included around eleven melanoma patients, of whom 7 were non-responders and 4 were responders. PD-1 on on-treatment samples was detected using a biotinylated anti-human IgG4 antibody.

Four subsets defined by PD-1 and/or TIGIT were sorted from live CD3+CD8+TCRalphabeta+ cells on a BD FACSAria II cell sorter. To characterize how relevant each subset is to anti-PD-1 therapy response, circulating CD8 T cells were sorted into four subsets based on PD-1 and TIGIT expression. For every sorted CD8 T-cell subset, sequencing covered both the TCR alpha and the TCR beta chains. Peripheral blood was drawn before the first anti-PD-1 injection and after two and four injections. PBMCs were isolated immediately by Ficoll gradient centrifugation. Until use, PBMCs were stored frozen in liquid nitrogen in RPMI containing approximately 18% FCS and approximately 10% DMSO. After thawing, PBMCs were stained with a viability dye plus antibodies against CD3, CD8alpha, TCRalphabeta, PD-1 and TIGIT. The RNeasy Kit was used to extract total RNA, and all samples had a RIN greater than 7. The sequencer listed for this sample is NextSeq 500. The QIAseq Immune Repertoire RNA Library Kit, Human TCR Panel, was used to prepare TCR libraries from 15 ng of total RNA. The TCR libraries were sequenced on an Illumina NextSeq using a Mid Output V2 kit and asymmetric 261x41 paired-end reads. Every TCR library was diluted to 4 to 4.5 nM, then pooled, denatured and loaded at 0.8 to 1 pM. From the authors' description of their analysis: TCR FASTQ files were processed in the QIAGEN GeneGlobe Data Analysis Center, with downstream analysis in R 3.5.2. Clonality was calculated as one minus Shannon entropy normalized by the log of the number of unique productive sequences. Fisher exact tests at 5% FDR, run separately within each subset, picked out TRA or TRB clonotypes whose abundance differed between baseline and M1. Clonotypes with differential abundance were put into four groups: emerging, expanding, contracting or non-expanding/contracting. Morisita's overlap index was used to measure repertoire overlap between patients. In TCRdb, the public reads were trimmed at Q25 with fastp and aligned with MiXCR, with productive beta chains retained. Each record represents a unique CDR3 protein, reported with the most common genes and DNA among its rows. It is TCRdb's table, rather than the study itself, that gives the V and J calls and clone size. This sample is represented by 280 or so distinct CDR3 sequences; less than 6% of them were singletons. Around 40% of the sample rests with the top ten.

From the germline V gene (reference sequence), CDR1 is DFQATT and CDR2 is SNEGSKA. The CDR3 contains 14 residues, cysteine and phenylalanine counted. The sequence is cut down to CDR3 DNA, 42 bases in frame from base 1. V is cut by 6 bases and J by 0 bases, and the space between the germline ends is 15 bases. This clonotype is assessed as large (0.1 to 1%). The antigen this receptor binds is unknown. Base qualities are not provided; no much larger clone lies one nucleotide away. Overall study results and their limits: Because tumor material could not be accessed, tumor reactivity was instead assessed with peptide assays on expanded sorted subsets. The highest diversity was observed in the DNEG repertoire, similar and higher clonality was shown by the PD-1 and DPOS repertoires, and the lowest diversity was found in the TIGIT repertoires. The authors pointed out that the cohort included both treatment-naive and previously treated patients, and that this mix could influence the results. Repertoires were found to be largely private between subsets, with under 7.5% of TRB clonotypes shared at M1, and the highest sharing was observed between DPOS and TIGIT. Because of limited material, replicates were generally not included when the experiments were performed. The published TCR repertoire comparisons used only baseline and M1 samples from a small cohort with few responders.

The sequence came from a human donor with melanoma. The rearrangement combines TRBV20-1 with TRBJ2-7, with TRBD2 perhaps the D gene, on 6 matching bases. Sequences were derived from CD8+ T cells from PBMCs, sampled at baseline or after one month of anti-PD-1 therapy (not recorded which). The nucleotides are TGCAGTGCCCACGGCCAGGAGGGCTCCTACGAGCAGTACTTC. Its amino acids are CSAHGQEGSYEQYF.